The rows below give T cell receptor beta chains drawn from one sample of a study of chemoradiotherapy in HPV16-positive cancers. Method: immunoSEQ multiplex PCR; TCRdb's copy keeps in-frame clones and lacks some. Of more than 2,500 clones listed, 70% to 85% are singletons. The source material was tumor tissue, sampled from a patient who underwent chemoradiotherapy. Every receptor here comes from a human donor with HPV-associated anogenital cancer. CDR3s include the opening cysteine and the closing phenylalanine or tryptophan. D genes are given only for firm matches. Size values are once, few and many counts, or a class for expanded clones, and some rows have none.

TRBD1	few	TRBV4-1	TRBJ1-1	TGCGCCAGCAGCGGTACAGGGGGCTGGACTGAAGCTTTCTTT	CASSGTGGWTEAFF
NA	NA	TRBV20-1	TRBJ1-1	TGCAGTGCTAGATTGGGGGAAGCTTTCTTT	CSARLGEAFF
TRBD1	NA	TRBV23-1	TRBJ1-2	TGCGCCAGCAGTCAATCCCGGGACAGGAGTTTC	CASSQSRDRSF
NA	NA	TRBV5-6	TRBJ1-1	TGTGCCAGCAGCTTAGCGACGGGGGCGCGCACTGAAGCTTTCTTT	CASSLATGARTEAFF
NA	once	TRBV5-1	TRBJ2-1	TGCGCCAGCAGCTTGGCGGGGAATTCCTACAATGAGCAGTTCTTC	CASSLAGNSYNEQFF
NA	NA	TRBV29-1	TRBJ2-1	TGCAGCGTTGGAATTGTTTACAATGAGCAGTTCTTC	CSVGIVYNEQFF
NA	NA	TRBV29-1	TRBJ2-7	TGCAGCGTTGAAAATTACTACGAGCAGTACTTC	CSVENYYEQYF
NA	NA	TRBV4-1	TRBJ2-2	TGCGCCAGCAGCCAAGTTAGCCCGAACACCGGGGAGCTGTTTTTT	CASSQVSPNTGELFF
NA	NA	TRBV2	TRBJ2-5	TGTGCCAGCAGTGCCGACAGCCAAGAGACCCAGTACTTC	CASSADSQETQYF
TRBD1	NA	TRBV5-6	TRBJ1-2	TGTGCCAGCAGCTTGATATCTTGGGGACAGACCAACTATGGCTACACCTTC	CASSLISWGQTNYGYTF
NA	NA	TRBV7-2	TRBJ1-2	TGTGCCAGCTCGAGGGCCCTATGGGGCTACACCTTC	CASSRALWGYTF
NA	NA	TRBV12-5	TRBJ1-3	TGTGCTAGTGGTCGGGGACATCCAGACACCATATATTTT	CASGRGHPDTIYF
TRBD1	NA	TRBV5-1	TRBJ1-5	TGCGCCAGCAGCGCAACAGGGGGCGGACAGCCCCAGCATTTT	CASSATGGGQPQHF
TRBD1	NA	TRBV4-1	TRBJ2-1	TGCGCCAGCAGCCAAGCCGGGACAGACAATGAGCAGTTCTTC	CASSQAGTDNEQFF
TRBD1	NA	TRBV5-5	TRBJ1-2	TGTGCCAGCAGCTTGAGGGGGCGCCTAAGGTTTGGAGGCTACACCTTC	CASSLRGRLRFGGYTF
TRBD1	NA	TRBV5-6	TRBJ1-1	TGTGCCAGCAGCCCGACAGGGAAGGGCACTGAAGCTTTCTTT	CASSPTGKGTEAFF
NA	NA	TRBV27	TRBJ1-2	TGTGCCAGCAGTTTAAAGTGGTCGCAATTCGGGGTCTATGGCTACACCTTC	CASSLKWSQFGVYGYTF
NA	NA	TRBV14	TRBJ1-2	TGTGCCAGCAGCCAAGTGGGTCAGGGACTCACCTTC	CASSQVGQGLTF
TRBD1	NA	TRBV19	TRBJ1-6	TGTGCCAGTAGTGAGACAGGGTATAATTCACCCCTCCACTTT	CASSETGYNSPLHF
NA	NA	TRBV7-2	TRBJ2-3	TGTGCCAGCAGCTTAGATGCCGGGGGACTGGATACGCAGTATTTT	CASSLDAGGLDTQYF
NA	NA	TRBV5-1	TRBJ1-1	TGCGCCAGCAGCTTGACCTTAGCGGGCACTGAAGCTTTCTTT	CASSLTLAGTEAFF
TRBD1	NA	TRBV2	TRBJ2-7	TGTGCCAGTACGCGACAGGGATCCTACGAGCAGTACTTC	CASTRQGSYEQYF
NA	NA	TRBV19	TRBJ2-3	TGTGCCAGTAGGTGGGACACAGATACGCAGTATTTT	CASRWDTDTQYF
NA	NA	TRBV7-5	TRBJ2-3	TGTGTCAGAAGCTTAGACATCCCAGATACGCAGTATTTT	CVRSLDIPDTQYF
NA	NA	TRBV4-1	TRBJ2-7	TGCGCCAGCAGCCAAGTATTCCCCGGGACTCGAATTTACGAGCAGTACTTC	CASSQVFPGTRIYEQYF
NA	NA	TRBV5-6	TRBJ2-7	TGTGCCAGCAGCTGGGGGGACTCATCCTACGAGCAGTACTTC	CASSWGDSSYEQYF
NA	NA	TRBV5-1	TRBJ1-2	TGCGCCAGCAGCGAACGACCGGGACTGGGGCTCTATGGCTACACCTTC	CASSERPGLGLYGYTF
TRBD1	NA	TRBV4-1	TRBJ1-3	TGCGCCAGCAGCCAAGAGCCCGGGACAGGTGGCCTCTATGGAAACACCATATATTTT	CASSQEPGTGGLYGNTIYF
NA	NA	TRBV27	TRBJ1-2	TGTGCCAGCAGGCAGACAGAATTCCATGGCTACACCTTC	CASRQTEFHGYTF
NA	NA	TRBV5-1	TRBJ1-2	TGCGCCAGCAGCGGAGGCGGCTATGGCTACACCTTC	CASSGGGYGYTF
NA	NA	TRBV10-1	TRBJ1-4	TGCGCCAGCAGTGAGTCGCAGGGGATTGGTGAAAAACTGTTTTTT	CASSESQGIGEKLFF
TRBD1	NA	TRBV10-3	TRBJ1-1	TGTGCCATCAAGGACAGGGGGCGAGGTAACACTGAAGCTTTCTTT	CAIKDRGRGNTEAFF
NA	NA	TRBV30	TRBJ1-2	TGTGCCTGGACCTCTCACGGACGAGGGGGCTACACCTTC	CAWTSHGRGGYTF
NA	once	TRBV6-1	TRBJ2-5	TGTGCCAGCAGTTTAATCATAAGAGAGACCCAGTACTTC	CASSLIIRETQYF
NA	few	TRBV6-5	TRBJ2-7	TGTGCCAGCAGTTCCCAGGACAGTCACCAGTACTTC	CASSSQDSHQYF
TRBD1	few	TRBV6-6	TRBJ1-3	TGTGCCAGCAGTCCAGACAGGGACCCCTCTGGAAACACCATATATTTT	CASSPDRDPSGNTIYF
NA	NA	TRBV6-5	TRBJ1-1	TGTGCCAGCAGTTACTTAACTGAAGCTTTCTTT	CASSYLTEAFF
NA	NA	TRBV5-1	TRBJ2-1	TGCGCCAGCAGCTTGGGTGTTAATGAGCAGTTCTTC	CASSLGVNEQFF
NA	NA	TRBV5-1	TRBJ1-6	TGCGCCAGCAGCTTGGGGTGGAGGGCAAAGAATTCACCCCTCCACTTT	CASSLGWRAKNSPLHF
NA	NA	TRBV2	TRBJ2-5	TGTGCCAGCAGTGTTCGAGAGACCCAGTACTTC	CASSVRETQYF